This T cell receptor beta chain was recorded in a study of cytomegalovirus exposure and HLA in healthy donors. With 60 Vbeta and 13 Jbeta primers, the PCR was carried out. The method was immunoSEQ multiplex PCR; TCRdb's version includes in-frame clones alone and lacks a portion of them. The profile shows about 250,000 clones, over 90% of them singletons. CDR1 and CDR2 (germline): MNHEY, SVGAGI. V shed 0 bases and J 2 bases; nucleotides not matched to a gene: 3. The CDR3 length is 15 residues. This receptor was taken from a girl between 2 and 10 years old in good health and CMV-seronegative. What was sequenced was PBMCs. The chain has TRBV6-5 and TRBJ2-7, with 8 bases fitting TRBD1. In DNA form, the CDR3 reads TGTGCCAGCAGTTACTCAATACAGGGGGCCTACGAGCAGTACTTC. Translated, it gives CASSYSIQGAYEQYF.